The 5 T cell receptor beta chains given below trace back to one sample, sequenced in a study of blood T cell repertoires in COVID-19. Sequenced by immunoSEQ multiplex PCR; TCRdb stores in-frame clones only, minus some. The table shows approximately 170,000 clones, with 65% to 85% occurring only once. Sample: peripheral blood. Source of these receptors: a man aged 70-80 years with active or convalescent COVID-19.

This clone was observed once. The chain has TRBV10-3 and TRBJ1-1; D is uncertain. In germline, CDR1 is ENHRY, CDR2 SYGVKD. Trimming took off 8 bases at V and 8 bases at J, with 15 bases between the two ends. There are 12 residues in the CDR3. The DNA for the CDR3 is TGTGCCATCCTTTCGGGGAAGGGCGAAGCTTTCTTT. Protein: CAILSGKGEAFF.

CDR3 loop: CASSQGTGGEETQYF. The CDR3 DNA reads TGTGCCAGCTCACAAGGGACAGGGGGCGAAGAGACCCAGTACTTC. V usage is TRBV18 and J usage is TRBJ2-5; 12 nucleotides match TRBD1. From germline, CDR1 is KGHSH and CDR2 LQKENI. V trimming: 4 bases; J trimming: 3 bases; junction bases outside the gene matches: 3. The CDR3 has 15 residues. Supplemented by reference TRBV18 and TRBJ2-5, the full variable domain reads NAGVMQNPRHLVRRRGQEARLRCSPMKGHSHVYWYRQLPEEGLKFMVYLQKENIIDESGMPKERFSAEFPKEGPSILRIQQVVRGDSAAYFCASSQGTGGEETQYFGPGTRLLVL.

The CDR3 coding sequence is TGCGCCAGCAGCCAAGATTTGGGCAGTGAAGCTTTCTTT. Protein: CASSQDLGSEAFF. The chain carries TRBV4-3 and TRBJ1-1; no clear D. Germline CDR1 LGHNA, CDR2 YSLEER. Between the trimmed V and J ends, which lost 0 bases and 7 bases, there was a span of 9 bases. The CDR3 has 13 residues.

A few counts support this clone. The CDR3 DNA reads TGTGCCATCAGTCCCGGACAGACTTACGAGCAGTACTTC. Protein: CAISPGQTYEQYF. This chain links TRBV10-3 with TRBJ2-7; possibly TRBD1 for D (6 bases). Germline assignment: CDR1 ENHRY and CDR2 SYGVKD. Trimming left V 5 bases short and J 4 bases short, with 12 bases between. The CDR3 sequence is 13 residues long.

V gene TRBV10-3 combines with J gene TRBJ1-4; weak D call: TRBD1 (5 bases). Germline values: CDR1 ENHRY, CDR2 SYGVKD. V gave up 3 bases and J gave up 4 bases, with 6 bases separating them. The CDR3 contains 13 residues. CDR3 amino acids: CAISDRDNEKLFF. The CDR3 nucleotides read TGTGCCATCAGTGACAGGGATAATGAAAAACTGTTTTTT.